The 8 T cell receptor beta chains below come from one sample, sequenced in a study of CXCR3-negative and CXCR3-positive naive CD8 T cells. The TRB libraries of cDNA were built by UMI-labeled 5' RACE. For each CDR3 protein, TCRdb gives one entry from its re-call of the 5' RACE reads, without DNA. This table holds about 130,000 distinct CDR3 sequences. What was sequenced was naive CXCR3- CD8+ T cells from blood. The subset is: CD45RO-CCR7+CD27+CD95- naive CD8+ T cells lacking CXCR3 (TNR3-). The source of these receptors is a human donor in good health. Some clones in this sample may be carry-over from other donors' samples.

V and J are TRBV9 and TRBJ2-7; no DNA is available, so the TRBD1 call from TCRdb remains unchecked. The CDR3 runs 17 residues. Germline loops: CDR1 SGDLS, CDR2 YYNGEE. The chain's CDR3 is CASSVEGDVRGGSEQYF.

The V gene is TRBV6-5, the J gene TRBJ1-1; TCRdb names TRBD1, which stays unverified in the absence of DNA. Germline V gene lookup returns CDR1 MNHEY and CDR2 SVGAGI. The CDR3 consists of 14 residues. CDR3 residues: CASSYYPDRFEAFF.

CDR3 loop: CASSYGTSNTDTQYF. This chain links TRBV7-3 with TRBJ2-3; TCRdb reports TRBD2, a call that lacks DNA to check it against. The CDR3 is made up of 15 amino acids. Germline assignment: CDR1 SGHTA and CDR2 FQGTGA. The full variable domain, completed using reference TRBV7-3 and TRBJ2-3, is GAGVSQTPSNKVTEKGKYVELRCDPISGHTALYWYRQSLGQGPEFLIYFQGTGAADDSGLPNDRFFAVRPEGSVSTLKIQRTERGDSAVYLCASSYGTSNTDTQYFGPGTRLTVL.

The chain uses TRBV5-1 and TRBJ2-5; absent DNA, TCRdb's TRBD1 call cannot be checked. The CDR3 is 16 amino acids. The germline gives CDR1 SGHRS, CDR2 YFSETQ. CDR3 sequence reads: CASSFLAQTHQETQYF.

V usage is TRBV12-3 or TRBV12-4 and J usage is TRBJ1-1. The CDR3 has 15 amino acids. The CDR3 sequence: CASSLSGKRNTEAFF.

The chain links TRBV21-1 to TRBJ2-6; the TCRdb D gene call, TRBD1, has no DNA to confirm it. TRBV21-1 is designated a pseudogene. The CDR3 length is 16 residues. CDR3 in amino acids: CARRDSFLEGANVLTF.

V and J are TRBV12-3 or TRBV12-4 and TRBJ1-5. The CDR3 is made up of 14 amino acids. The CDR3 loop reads CASSPRVPNQPQHF.

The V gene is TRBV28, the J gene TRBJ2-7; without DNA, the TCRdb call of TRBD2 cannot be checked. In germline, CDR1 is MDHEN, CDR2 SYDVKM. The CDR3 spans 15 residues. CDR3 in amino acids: CASSSTRTVSYEQYF.